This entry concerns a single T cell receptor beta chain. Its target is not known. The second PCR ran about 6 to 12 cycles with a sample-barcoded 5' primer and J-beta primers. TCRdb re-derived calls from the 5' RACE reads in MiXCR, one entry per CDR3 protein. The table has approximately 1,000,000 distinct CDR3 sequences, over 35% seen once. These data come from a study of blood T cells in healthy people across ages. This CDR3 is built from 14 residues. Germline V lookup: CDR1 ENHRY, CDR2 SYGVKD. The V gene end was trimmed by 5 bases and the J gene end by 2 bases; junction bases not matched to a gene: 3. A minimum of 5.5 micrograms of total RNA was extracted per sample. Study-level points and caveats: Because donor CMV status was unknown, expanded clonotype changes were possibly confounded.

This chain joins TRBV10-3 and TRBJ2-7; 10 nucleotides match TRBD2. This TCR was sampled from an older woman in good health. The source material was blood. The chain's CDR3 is CAISLGTSAYEQYF. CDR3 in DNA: TGTGCCATCAGTCTCGGGACTAGCGCCTACGAGCAGTACTTC.